This TCR beta chain was identified in a study of shared clonotypes between healthy human individuals. CD45RO-negative, CCR7-positively selected cells formed the naive CD8 fraction, excluding terminally differentiated effector memory CD45RA+ cells. Germline V gene data show CDR1 as MNHEY and CDR2 as SVGAGI. The CDR3 covers 14 residues. V shed 0 bases and J 7 bases; nucleotides not matched to a gene: 5. With respect to this clone: Additional DNA sequences in this sample encode the identical CDR3.

Method: immunoSEQ multiplex PCR; TCRdb's copy keeps in-frame clones and lacks some. The data contain about 2 million clones, about 95% of them singletons. Sequencing was done on a sample of naive CD8+ T cells sorted from blood. This clonotype originated in a man between 18 and 29 years old in good health. The rearrangement uses TRBV6-5 and TRBJ1-2; 7 nucleotides match TRBD1. Here the CDR3 reads CASSYSEGAGGYTF. For the CDR3, the DNA is TGTGCCAGCAGTTACTCGGAGGGGGCAGGTGGCTACACCTTC.